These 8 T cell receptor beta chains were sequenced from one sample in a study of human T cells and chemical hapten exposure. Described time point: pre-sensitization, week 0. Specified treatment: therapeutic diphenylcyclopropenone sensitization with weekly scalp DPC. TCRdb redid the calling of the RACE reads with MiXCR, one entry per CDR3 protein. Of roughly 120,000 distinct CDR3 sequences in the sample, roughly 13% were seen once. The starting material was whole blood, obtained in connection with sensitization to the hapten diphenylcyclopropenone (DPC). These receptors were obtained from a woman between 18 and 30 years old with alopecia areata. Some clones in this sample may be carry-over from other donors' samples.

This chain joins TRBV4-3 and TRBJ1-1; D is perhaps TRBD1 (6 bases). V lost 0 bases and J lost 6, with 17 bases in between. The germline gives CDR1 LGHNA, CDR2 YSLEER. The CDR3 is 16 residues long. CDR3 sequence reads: CASSQEGPGAGAEAFF. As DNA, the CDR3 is TGCGCCAGCAGCCAAGAAGGACCGGGGGCTGGAGCTGAAGCTTTCTTT.

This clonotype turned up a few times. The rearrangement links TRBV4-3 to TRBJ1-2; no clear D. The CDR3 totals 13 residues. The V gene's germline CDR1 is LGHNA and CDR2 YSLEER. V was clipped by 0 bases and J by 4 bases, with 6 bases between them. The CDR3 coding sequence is TGCGCCAGCAGCCAAGAAGTCGCCTATGGCTACACCTTC. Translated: CASSQEVAYGYTF.

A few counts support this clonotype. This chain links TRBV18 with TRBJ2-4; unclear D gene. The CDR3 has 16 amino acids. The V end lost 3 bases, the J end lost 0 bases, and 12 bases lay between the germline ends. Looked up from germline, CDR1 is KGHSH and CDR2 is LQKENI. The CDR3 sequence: CASSPLTELAKNIQYF. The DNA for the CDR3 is TGTGCCAGCTCACCTCTTACTGAATTAGCCAAAAACATTCAGTACTTC.

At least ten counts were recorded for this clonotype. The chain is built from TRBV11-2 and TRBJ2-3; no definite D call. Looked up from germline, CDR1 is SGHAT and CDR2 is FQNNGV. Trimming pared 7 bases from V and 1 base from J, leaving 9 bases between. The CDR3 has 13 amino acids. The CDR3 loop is CASTDAGTDTQYF. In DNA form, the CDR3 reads TGTGCCAGCACCGACGCGGGCACAGATACGCAGTATTTT.

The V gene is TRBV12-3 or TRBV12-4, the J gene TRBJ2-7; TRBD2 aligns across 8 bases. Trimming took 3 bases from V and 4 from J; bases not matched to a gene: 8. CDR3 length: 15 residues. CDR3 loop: CASSFDPGGPYEQYF. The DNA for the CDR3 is TGTGCCAGCAGTTTCGATCCGGGGGGGCCATACGAGCAGTACTTC.

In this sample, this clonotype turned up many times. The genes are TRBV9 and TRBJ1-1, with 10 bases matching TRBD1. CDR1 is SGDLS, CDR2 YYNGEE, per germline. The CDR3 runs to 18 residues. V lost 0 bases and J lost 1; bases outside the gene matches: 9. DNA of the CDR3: TGTGCCAGCAGCGTAGGAGTCGGGACAGGGGCTGAGAACACTGAAGCTTTCTTT. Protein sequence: CASSVGVGTGAENTEAFF. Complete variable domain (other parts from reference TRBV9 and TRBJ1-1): DSGVTQTPKHLITATGQRVTLRCSPRSGDLSVYWYQQSLDQGLQFLIQYYNGEERAKGNILERFSAQQFPDLHSELNLSSLELGDSALYFCASSVGVGTGAENTEAFFGQGTRLTVV.

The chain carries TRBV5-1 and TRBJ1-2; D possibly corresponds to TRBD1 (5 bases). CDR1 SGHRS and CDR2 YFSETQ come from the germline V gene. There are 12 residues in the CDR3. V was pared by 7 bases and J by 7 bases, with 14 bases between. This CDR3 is CASAITGRGYTF. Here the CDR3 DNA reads TGCGCCAGCGCCATCACAGGACGTGGCTACACCTTC.

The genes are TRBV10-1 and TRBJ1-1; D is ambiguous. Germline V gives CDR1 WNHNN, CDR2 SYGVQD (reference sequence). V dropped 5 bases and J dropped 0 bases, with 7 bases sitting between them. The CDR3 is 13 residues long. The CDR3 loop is CASSLHVNTEAFF. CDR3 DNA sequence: TGCGCCAGCAGTTTACATGTGAACACTGAAGCTTTCTTT.